The clone carrying this T cell receptor (beta chain) was recorded a few times. The treatment: oral pan-JAK inhibitor, 5-10 mg twice daily. Extracted RNA was reverse transcribed into cDNA, the sequencing template. Assay: immunoSEQ multiplex PCR; the TCRdb copy retains only in-frame clones and omits some. The data contain approximately 100,000 clones, about 60% of them seen just once; the ten biggest clones take up about 16%. This record comes from a study of CD8+ T cells in alopecia areata. The length of the CDR3 is 12 residues. Germline CDR1 reads MNHNY; CDR2 reads SVGAGI (reference sequence). Between the trimmed V and J ends, which lost 5 bases and 5 bases, there was a span of 9 bases.

Sequenced here: CD8+ T cells sorted from blood, sampled between weeks 55 and 65, from a patient treated with tofacitinib. The source of this sequence is a human donor with alopecia areata. The genes are TRBV6-6 and TRBJ2-5, with unresolved D. CDR3 in amino acids: CASSLGRETQYF. In nucleotides, the CDR3 is TGTGCCAGCAGTCTGGGCAGGGAGACCCAGTACTTC.